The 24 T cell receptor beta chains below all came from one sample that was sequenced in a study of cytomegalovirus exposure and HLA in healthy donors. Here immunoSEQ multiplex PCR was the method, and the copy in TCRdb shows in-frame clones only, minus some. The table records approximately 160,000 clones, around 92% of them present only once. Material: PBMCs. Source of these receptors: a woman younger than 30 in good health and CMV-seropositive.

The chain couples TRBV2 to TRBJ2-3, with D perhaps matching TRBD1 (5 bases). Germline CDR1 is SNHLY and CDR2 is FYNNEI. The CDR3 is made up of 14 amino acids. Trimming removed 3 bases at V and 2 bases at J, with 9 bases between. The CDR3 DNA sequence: TGTGCCAGCAGTGAGGGCAGGGCCACAGATACGCAGTATTTT. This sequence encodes CASSEGRATDTQYF.

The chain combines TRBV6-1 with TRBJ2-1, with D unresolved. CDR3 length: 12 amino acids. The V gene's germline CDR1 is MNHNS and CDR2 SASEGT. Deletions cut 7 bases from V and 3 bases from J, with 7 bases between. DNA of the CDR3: TGTGCCAGCATTCCAGACTACAATGAGCAGTTCTTC. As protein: CASIPDYNEQFF.

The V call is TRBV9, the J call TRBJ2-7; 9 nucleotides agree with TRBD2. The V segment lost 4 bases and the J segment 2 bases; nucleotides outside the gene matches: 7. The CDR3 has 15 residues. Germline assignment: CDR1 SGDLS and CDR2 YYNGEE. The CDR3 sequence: CASSRRREGAYEQYF. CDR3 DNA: TGTGCCAGCAGCCGGCGGCGGGAGGGAGCCTACGAGCAGTACTTC.

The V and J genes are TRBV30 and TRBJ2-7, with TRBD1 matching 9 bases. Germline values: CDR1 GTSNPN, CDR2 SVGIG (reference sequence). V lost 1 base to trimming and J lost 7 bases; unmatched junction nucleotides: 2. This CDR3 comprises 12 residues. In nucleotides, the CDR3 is TGTGCCTGGAGTGACGGGACAGGGGAGCAGTACTTC. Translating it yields CAWSDGTGEQYF.

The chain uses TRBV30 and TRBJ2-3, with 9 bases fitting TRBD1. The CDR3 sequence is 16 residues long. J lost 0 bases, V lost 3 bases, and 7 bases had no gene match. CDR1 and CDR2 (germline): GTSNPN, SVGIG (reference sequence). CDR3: CAWSRTGTGSTDTQYF. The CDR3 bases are TGTGCCTGGAGCAGAACCGGGACAGGGAGCACAGATACGCAGTATTTT.

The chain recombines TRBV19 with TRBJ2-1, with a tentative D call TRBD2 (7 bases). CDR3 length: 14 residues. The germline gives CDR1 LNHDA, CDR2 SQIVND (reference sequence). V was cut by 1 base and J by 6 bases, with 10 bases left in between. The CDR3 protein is CASSIGGGINEQFF. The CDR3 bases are TGTGCCAGTAGTATAGGCGGGGGCATCAATGAGCAGTTCTTC. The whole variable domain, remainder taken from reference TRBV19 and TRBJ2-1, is DGGITQSPKYLFRKEGQNVTLSCEQNLNHDAMYWYRQDPGQGLRLIYYSQIVNDFQKGDIAEGYSVSREKKESFPLTVTSAQKNPTAFYLCASSIGGGINEQFFGPGTRLTVL.

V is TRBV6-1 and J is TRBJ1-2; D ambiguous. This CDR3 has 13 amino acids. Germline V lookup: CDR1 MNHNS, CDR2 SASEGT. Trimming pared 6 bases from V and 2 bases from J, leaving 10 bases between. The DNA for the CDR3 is TGTGCCAGCAGGCCCACAGCCAACTATGGCTACACCTTC. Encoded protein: CASRPTANYGYTF.

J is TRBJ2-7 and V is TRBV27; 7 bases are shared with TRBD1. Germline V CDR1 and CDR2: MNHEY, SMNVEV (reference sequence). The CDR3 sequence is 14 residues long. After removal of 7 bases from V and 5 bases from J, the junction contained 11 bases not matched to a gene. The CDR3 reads CASTRQGLFNEQYF. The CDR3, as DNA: TGTGCCAGCACCAGACAGGGTCTTTTCAACGAGCAGTACTTC.

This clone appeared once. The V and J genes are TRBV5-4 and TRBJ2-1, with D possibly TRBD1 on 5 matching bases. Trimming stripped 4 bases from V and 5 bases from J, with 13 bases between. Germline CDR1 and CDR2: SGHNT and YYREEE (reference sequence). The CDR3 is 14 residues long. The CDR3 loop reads CASSVPQGNNEQFF. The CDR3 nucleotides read TGTGCCAGCAGCGTGCCGCAGGGAAACAATGAGCAGTTCTTC.

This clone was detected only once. CDR3 coding DNA: TGCAGCGTTGGACTAGCGGGAGGGGATGAGCAGTTCTTC. Its translation: CSVGLAGGDEQFF. The rearrangement joins TRBV29-1 to TRBJ2-1; 14 bases are a match to TRBD2. Unmatched junction bases numbered 1, after V lost 4 bases and J lost 8 bases. This CDR3 spans 13 amino acids. The V gene's germline CDR1 is SQVTM and CDR2 ANQGSEA.

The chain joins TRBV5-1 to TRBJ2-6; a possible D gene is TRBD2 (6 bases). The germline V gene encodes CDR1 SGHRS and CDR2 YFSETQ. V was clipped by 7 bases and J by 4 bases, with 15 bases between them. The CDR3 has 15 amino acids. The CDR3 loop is CASGFLGRGANVLTF. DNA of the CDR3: TGCGCCAGCGGTTTTCTTGGGAGGGGGGCCAACGTCCTGACTTTC.

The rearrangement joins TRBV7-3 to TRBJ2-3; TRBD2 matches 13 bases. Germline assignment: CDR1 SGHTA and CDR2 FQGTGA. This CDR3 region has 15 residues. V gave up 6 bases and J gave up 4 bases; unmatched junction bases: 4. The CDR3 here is CASSTTSGRADTQYF. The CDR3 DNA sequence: TGTGCCAGCAGTACAACTAGCGGGAGGGCAGATACGCAGTATTTT.

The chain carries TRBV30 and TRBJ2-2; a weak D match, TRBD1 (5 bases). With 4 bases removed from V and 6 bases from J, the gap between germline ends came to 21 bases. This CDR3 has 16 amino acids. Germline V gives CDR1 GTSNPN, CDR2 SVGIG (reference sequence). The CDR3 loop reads CAWIPAPLQGSGELFF. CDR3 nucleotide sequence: TGTGCCTGGATTCCCGCACCCCTTCAGGGTTCCGGGGAGCTGTTTTTT.

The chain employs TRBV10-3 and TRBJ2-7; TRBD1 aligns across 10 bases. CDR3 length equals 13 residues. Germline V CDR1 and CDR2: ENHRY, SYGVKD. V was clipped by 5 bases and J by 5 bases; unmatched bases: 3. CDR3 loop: CAISTGTGDEQYF. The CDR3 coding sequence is TGTGCCATCAGTACCGGGACAGGGGACGAGCAGTACTTC.

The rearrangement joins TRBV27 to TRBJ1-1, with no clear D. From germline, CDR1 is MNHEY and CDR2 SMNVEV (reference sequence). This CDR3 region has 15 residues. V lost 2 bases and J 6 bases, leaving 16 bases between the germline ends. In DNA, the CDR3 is TGTGCCAGCAGTTTAAGGCGGTCGCAAGGATCTGAAGCTTTCTTT. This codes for CASSLRRSQGSEAFF.

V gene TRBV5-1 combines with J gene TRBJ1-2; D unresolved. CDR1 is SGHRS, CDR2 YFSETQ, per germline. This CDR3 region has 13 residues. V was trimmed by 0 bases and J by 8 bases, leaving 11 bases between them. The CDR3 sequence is CASSLGGAEGYTF. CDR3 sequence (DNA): TGCGCCAGCAGCTTGGGTGGTGCGGAGGGCTACACCTTC.

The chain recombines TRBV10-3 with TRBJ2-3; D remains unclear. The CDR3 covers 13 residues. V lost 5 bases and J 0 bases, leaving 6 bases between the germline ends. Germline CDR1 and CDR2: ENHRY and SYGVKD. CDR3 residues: CAISTASTDTQYF. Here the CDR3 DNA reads TGTGCCATCAGTACTGCTAGCACAGATACGCAGTATTTT.

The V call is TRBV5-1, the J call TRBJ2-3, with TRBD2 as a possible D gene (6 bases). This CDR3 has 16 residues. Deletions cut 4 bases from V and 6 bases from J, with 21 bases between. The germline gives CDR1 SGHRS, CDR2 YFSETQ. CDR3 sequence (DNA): TGCGCCAGCAGCACCGTACAGAATCTAGGGAGGGATACGCAGTATTTT. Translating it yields CASSTVQNLGRDTQYF.

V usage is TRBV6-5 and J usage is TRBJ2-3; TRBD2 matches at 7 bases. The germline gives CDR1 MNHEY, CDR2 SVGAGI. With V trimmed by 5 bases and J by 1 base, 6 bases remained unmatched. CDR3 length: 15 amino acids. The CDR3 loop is CASSLGLAGTDTQYF. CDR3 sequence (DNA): TGTGCCAGCAGTCTAGGGCTAGCGGGCACAGATACGCAGTATTTT.

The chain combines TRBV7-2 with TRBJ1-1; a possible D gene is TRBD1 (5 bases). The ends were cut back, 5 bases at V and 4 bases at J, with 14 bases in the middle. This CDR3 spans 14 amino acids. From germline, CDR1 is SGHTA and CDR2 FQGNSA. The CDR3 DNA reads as TGTGCCAGCAGCCTCATGGGGGGGGTCACTGAAGCTTTCTTT. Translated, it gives CASSLMGGVTEAFF.

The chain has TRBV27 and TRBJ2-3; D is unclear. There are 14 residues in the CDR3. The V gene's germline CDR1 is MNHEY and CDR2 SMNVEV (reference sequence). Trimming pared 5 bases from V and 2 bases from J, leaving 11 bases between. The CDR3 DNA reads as TGTGCCAGCAGTGCCTTAGTAAACACAGATACGCAGTATTTT. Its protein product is CASSALVNTDTQYF.

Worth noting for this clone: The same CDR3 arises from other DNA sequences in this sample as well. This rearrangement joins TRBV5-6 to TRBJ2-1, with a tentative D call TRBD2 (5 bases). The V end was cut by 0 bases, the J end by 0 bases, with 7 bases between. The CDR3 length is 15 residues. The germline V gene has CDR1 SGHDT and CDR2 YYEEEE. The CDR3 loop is CASSLGGSSYNEQFF. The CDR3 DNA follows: TGTGCCAGCAGCTTGGGAGGGAGCTCCTACAATGAGCAGTTCTTC.

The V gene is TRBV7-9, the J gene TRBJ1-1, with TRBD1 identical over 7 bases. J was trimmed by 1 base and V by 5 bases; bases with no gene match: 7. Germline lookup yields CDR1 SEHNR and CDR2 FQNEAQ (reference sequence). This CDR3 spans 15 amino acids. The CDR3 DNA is TGTGCCAGCAGCCCTCGACAGGGAAGGAACACTGAAGCTTTCTTT. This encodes CASSPRQGRNTEAFF.

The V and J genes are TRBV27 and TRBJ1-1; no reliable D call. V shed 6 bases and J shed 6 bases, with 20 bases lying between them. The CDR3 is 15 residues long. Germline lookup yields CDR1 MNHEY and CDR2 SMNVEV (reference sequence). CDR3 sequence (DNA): TGTGCCAGCAGCCGAGCGAGTCTCGGAGGTGCTGAAGCTTTCTTT. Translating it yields CASSRASLGGAEAFF.